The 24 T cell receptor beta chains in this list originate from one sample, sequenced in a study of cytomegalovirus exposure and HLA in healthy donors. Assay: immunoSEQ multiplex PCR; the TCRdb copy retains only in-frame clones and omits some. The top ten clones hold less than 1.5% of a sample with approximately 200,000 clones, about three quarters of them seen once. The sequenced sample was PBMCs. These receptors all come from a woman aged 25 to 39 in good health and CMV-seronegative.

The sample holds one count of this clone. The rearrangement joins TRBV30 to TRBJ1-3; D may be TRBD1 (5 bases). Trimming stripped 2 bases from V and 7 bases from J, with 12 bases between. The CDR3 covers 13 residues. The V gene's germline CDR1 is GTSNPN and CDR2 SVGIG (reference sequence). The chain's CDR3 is CAWSKGDGNTIYF. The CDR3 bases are TGTGCCTGGAGTAAAGGGGATGGGAACACCATATATTTT.

CDR3 bases: TGTGCCAGCAGCCGCGAAGTTAACAAGGGGGGCTACACCTTC. Protein product: CASSREVNKGGYTF. The rearrangement links TRBV14 to TRBJ1-2, with D possibly TRBD1 on 5 matching bases. With 4 bases removed from V and 8 bases from J, the gap between germline ends came to 17 bases. Looked up from germline, CDR1 is SGHDN and CDR2 is FVKESK. CDR3 length: 14 residues.

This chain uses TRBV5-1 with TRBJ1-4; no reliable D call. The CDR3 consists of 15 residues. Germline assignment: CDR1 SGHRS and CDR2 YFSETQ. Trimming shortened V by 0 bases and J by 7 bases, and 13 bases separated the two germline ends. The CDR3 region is CASSLGALETEKLFF. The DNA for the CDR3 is TGCGCCAGCAGCTTGGGGGCGCTTGAGACTGAAAAACTGTTTTTT. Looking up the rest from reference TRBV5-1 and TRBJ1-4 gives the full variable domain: KAGVTQTPRYLIKTRGQQVTLSCSPISGHRSVSWYQQTPGQGLQFLFEYFSETQRNKGNFPGRFSGRQFSNSRSEMNVSTLELGDSALYLCASSLGALETEKLFFGSGTQLSVL.

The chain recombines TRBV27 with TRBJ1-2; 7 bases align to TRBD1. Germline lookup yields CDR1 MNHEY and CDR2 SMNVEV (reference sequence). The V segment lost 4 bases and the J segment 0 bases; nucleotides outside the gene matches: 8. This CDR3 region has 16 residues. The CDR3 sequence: CASSSGQPKANYGYTF. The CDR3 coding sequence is TGTGCCAGCAGTTCGGGACAGCCAAAAGCTAACTATGGCTACACCTTC.

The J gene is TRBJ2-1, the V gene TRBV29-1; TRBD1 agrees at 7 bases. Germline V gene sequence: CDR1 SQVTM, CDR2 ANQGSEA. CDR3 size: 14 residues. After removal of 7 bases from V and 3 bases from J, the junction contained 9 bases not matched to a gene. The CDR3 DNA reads TGCAGCGCCGAGGGACAGCCTCTCTACAATGAGCAGTTCTTC. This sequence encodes CSAEGQPLYNEQFF.

The CDR3 region is CASSEGARGYGYTF. The CDR3 region has the DNA TGTGCCAGCAGTGAAGGAGCCAGGGGCTATGGCTACACCTTC. The chain is built from TRBV6-1 and TRBJ1-2; possible D gene TRBD1, 6 bases. Trimming cost V 1 base and J 4 bases, with 10 bases left between them. The CDR3 runs 14 residues. Germline assignment: CDR1 MNHNS and CDR2 SASEGT.

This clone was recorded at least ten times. The CDR3 here is CASSLAETAAEAFF. The CDR3 coding sequence is TGCGCCAGCAGCTTGGCCGAAACAGCCGCTGAAGCTTTCTTT. The gene calls are TRBV5-1 and TRBJ1-1, with no clear D. Germline V lookup: CDR1 SGHRS, CDR2 YFSETQ. V lost 0 bases to trimming and J lost 6 bases, with 12 bases between them. The length of the CDR3 is 14 residues. The full variable domain, with the rest looked up from reference TRBV5-1 and TRBJ1-1, is KAGVTQTPRYLIKTRGQQVTLSCSPISGHRSVSWYQQTPGQGLQFLFEYFSETQRNKGNFPGRFSGRQFSNSRSEMNVSTLELGDSALYLCASSLAETAAEAFFGQGTRLTVV.

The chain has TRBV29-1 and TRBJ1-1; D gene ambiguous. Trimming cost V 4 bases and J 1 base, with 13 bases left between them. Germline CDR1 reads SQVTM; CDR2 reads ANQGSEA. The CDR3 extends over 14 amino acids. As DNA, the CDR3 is TGCAGCGTTGTGGGCAGAACAACGAACACTGAAGCTTTCTTT. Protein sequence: CSVVGRTTNTEAFF.

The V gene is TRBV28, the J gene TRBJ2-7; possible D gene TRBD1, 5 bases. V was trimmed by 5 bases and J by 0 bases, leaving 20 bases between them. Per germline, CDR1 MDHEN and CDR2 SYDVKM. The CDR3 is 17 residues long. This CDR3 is CASSHRRGILSSYEQYF. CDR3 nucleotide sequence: TGTGCCAGCAGTCACAGGCGAGGCATCTTGAGCTCCTACGAGCAGTACTTC.

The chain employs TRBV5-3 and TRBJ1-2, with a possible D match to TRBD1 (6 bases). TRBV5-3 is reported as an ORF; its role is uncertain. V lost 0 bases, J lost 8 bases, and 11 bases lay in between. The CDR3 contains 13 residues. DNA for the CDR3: TGTGCCAGAAGCTTGGCACAGGGCCCGGGCTACACCTTC. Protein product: CARSLAQGPGYTF.

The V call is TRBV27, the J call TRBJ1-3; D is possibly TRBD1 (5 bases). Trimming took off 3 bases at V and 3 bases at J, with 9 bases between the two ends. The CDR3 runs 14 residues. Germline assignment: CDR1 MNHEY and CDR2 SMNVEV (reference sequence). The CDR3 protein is CASSLAGGGNTIYF. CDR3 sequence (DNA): TGTGCCAGCAGTTTGGCGGGGGGTGGAAACACCATATATTTT.

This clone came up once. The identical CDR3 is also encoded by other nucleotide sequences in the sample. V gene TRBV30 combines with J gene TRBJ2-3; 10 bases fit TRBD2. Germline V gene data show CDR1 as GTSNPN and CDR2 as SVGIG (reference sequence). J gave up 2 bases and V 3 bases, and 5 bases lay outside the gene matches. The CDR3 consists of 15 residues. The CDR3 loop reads CAWSRTSGNTDTQYF. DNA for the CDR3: TGTGCCTGGAGCAGAACTAGCGGGAACACAGATACGCAGTATTTT.

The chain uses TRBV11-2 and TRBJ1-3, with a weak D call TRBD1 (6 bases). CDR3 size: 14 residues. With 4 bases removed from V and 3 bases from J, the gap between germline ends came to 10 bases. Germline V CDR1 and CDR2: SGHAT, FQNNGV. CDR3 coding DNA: TGTGCCAGCAGCTCCAACAGGGATGGAAACACCATATATTTT. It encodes CASSSNRDGNTIYF.

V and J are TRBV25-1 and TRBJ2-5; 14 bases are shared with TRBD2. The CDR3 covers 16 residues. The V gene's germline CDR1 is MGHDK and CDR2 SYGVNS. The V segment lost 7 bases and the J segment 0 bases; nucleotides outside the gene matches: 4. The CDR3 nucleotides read TGTGCCAGCAATGGACTAGCGGGAGGCGACCAAGAGACCCAGTACTTC. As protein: CASNGLAGGDQETQYF.

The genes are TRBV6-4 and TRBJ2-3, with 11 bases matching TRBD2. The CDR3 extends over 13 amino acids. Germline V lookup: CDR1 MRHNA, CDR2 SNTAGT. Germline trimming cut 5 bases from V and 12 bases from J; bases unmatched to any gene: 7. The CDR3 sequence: CASSSLAGGSQYF. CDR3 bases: TGTGCCAGCAGTAGCCTAGCGGGGGGTTCCCAGTATTTT.

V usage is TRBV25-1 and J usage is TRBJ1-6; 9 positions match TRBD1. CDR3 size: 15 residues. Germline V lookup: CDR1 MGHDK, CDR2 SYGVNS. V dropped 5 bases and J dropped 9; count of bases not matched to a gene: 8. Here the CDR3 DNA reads TGTGCCAGCAGTCGACCGGGACAGGGTTCTTCACCCCTCCACTTT. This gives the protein CASSRPGQGSSPLHF.

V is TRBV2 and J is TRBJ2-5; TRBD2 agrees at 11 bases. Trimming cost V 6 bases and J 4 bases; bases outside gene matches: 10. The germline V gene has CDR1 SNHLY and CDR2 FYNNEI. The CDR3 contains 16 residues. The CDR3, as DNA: TGTGCCAGCAGGCAGACTAGCGGGGCAGCGGGAGAGACCCAGTACTTC. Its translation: CASRQTSGAAGETQYF.

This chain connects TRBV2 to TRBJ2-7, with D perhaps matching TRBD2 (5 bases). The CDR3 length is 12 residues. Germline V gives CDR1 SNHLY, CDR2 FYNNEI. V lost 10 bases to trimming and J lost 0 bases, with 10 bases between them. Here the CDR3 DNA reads TGTGCCACCACTAGGGACTCCTACGAGCAGTACTTC. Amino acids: CATTRDSYEQYF.

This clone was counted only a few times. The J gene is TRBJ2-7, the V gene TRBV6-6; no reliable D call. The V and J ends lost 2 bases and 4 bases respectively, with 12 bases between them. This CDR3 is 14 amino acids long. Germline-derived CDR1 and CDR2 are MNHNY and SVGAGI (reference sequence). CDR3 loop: CASSYMLDTYEQYF. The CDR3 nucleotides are TGTGCCAGCAGTTACATGCTAGATACGTACGAGCAGTACTTC.

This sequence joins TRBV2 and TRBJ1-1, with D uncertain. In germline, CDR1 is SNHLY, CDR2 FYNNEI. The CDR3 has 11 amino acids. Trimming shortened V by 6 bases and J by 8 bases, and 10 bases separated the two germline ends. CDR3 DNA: TGTGCCAGCAGAGAGGGCCCGGAAGCTTTCTTT. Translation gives CASREGPEAFF.

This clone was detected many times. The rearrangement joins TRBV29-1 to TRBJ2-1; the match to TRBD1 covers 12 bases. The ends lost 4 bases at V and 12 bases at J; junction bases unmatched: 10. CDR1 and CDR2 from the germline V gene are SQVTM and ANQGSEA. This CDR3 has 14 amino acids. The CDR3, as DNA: TGCAGCGTTGGGGGGACAGGGGGCGAGTCTGGGCAGTTCTTC. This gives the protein CSVGGTGGESGQFF.

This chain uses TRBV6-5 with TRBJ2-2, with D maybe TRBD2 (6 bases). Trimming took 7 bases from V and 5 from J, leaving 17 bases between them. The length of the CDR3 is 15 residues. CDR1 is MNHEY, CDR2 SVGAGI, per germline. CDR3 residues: CASTKRGFGTGELFF. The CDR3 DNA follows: TGTGCCAGCACTAAACGGGGGTTCGGGACCGGGGAGCTGTTTTTT.

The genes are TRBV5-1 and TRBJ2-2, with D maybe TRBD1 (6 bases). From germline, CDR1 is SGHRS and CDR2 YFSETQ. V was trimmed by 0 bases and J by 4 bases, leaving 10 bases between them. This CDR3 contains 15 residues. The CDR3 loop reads CASSLDRAGTGELFF. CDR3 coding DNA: TGCGCCAGCAGCTTGGACAGGGCGGGCACCGGGGAGCTGTTTTTT.

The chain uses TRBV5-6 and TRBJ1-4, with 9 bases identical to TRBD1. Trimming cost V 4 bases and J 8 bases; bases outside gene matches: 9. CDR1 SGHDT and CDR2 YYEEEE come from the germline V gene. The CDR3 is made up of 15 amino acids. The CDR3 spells CASSRGGTGNEKLFF. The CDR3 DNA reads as TGTGCCAGCAGCCGTGGTGGGACAGGGAACGAAAAACTGTTTTTT.